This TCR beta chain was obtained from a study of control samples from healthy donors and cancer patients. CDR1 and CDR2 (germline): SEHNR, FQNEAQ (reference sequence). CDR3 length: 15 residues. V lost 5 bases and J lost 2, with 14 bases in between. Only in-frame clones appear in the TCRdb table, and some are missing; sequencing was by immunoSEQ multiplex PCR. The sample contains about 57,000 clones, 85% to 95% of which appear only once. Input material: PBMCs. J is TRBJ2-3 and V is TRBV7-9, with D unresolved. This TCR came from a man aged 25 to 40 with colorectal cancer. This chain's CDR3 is CASSPLLWSTDTQYF. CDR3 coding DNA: TGTGCCAGCAGCCCATTGCTGTGGTCCACAGATACGCAGTATTTT.